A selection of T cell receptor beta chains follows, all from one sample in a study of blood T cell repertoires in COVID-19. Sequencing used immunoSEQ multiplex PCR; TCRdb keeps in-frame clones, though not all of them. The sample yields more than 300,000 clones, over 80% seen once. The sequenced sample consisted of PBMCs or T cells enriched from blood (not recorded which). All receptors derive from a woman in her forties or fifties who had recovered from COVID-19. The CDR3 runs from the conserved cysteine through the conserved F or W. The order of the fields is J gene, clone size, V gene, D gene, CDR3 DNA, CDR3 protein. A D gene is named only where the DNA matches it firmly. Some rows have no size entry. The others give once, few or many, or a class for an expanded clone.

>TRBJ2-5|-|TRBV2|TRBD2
TGTGCCAGCAGTCGTAGCGGGGGGGCCCAAGAGACCCAGTACTTC
CASSRSGGAQETQYF
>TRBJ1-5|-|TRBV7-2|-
TGTGCCAGCAGCCATGTCGCGGGGATGCTCGATCAGCCCCAGCATTTT
CASSHVAGMLDQPQHF
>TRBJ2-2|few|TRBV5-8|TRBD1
TGTGCCAGCAGGCCCGGGACAGGGATATTAACCGGGGAGCTGTTTTTT
CASRPGTGILTGELFF
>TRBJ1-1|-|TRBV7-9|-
TGTGCCAGCACCAAATCAGTGGACACTGAAGCTTTCTTT
CASTKSVDTEAFF
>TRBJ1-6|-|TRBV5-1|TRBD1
TGCGCCAGCAGCGACTCCGGGACAGGGAATTCACCCCTCCACTTT
CASSDSGTGNSPLHF
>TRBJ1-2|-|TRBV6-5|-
TGTGCCAGCAGTTACGGGGGGGGGCCTAGTGGCTACACCTTC
CASSYGGGPSGYTF
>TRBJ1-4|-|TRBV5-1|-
TGCGCCAGCAGCTTGGCCACAGGACCCAATGAAAAACTGTTTTTT
CASSLATGPNEKLFF
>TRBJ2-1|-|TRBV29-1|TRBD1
TGCAGCGTCCTAGGGACAGGGAGGTACAATGAGCAGTTCTTC
CSVLGTGRYNEQFF
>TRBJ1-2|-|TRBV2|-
TGTGCCAGCAATTTAGACAGCTCTTTCTATGGCTACACCTTC
CASNLDSSFYGYTF
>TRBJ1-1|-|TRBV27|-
TGTGCCAGCAGTTCCCCTCATACAGGGACCTCTGGCACTGAAGCTTTCTTT
CASSSPHTGTSGTEAFF
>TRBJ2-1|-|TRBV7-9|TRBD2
TGTGCCAGCAGCTTAGGCGGGAGGGCCTTTGATGAGCAGTTCTTC
CASSLGGRAFDEQFF
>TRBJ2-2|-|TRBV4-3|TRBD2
TGCGCCAGCAGCCAAGAAACTAGCGGGTTATACACCGGGGAGCTGTTTTTT
CASSQETSGLYTGELFF
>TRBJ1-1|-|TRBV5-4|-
TGTGCCAGCAGCTTGATGGGGGGGCGTTGGACTGAAGCTTTCTTT
CASSLMGGRWTEAFF
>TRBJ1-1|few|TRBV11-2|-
TGTGCCAGCAGGCCTGGGGGCGCTGAAGCTTTCTTT
CASRPGGAEAFF
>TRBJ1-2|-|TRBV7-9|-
TGTGCCAGCAGCTTAGGCAGGGATTCTGGCTACACCTTC
CASSLGRDSGYTF
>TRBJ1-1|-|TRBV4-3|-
TGCGCCAGCAGCCAAGATGTCGCCAGGGTGAACACTGAAGCTTTCTTT
CASSQDVARVNTEAFF
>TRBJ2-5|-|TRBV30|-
TGTGCCTGGAGTCGACCTCGGACGGGGGAGACCCAGTACTTC
CAWSRPRTGETQYF
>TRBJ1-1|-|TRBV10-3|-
TGTGCCATCAGTGCGACGACAGGGAACACTGAAGCTTTCTTT
CAISATTGNTEAFF
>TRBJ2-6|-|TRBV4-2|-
TGTGCCAGCAGCCAAGACCCCGCGTCTGGGGCCAACGTCCTGACTTTC
CASSQDPASGANVLTF
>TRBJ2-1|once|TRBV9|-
TGTGCCAGCAGCTCAGGGGTAGGCTACAATGAGCAGTTCTTC
CASSSGVGYNEQFF
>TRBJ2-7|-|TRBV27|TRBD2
TGTGCCAGCAGTTTATCCCCGCTAGCGGTCTACGAGCAGTACTTC
CASSLSPLAVYEQYF
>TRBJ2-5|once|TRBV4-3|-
TGCGCCAGCAGCCAGGGCCAGGGGGAGACCCAGTACTTC
CASSQGQGETQYF
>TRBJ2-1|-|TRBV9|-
TGTGCCAGCAGCGTCAGTAGCACTCTTCGGGGCAATGAGCAGTTCTTC
CASSVSSTLRGNEQFF
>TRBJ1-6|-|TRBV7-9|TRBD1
TGTGCCAGCAGCTCCTCGGGACAGGGTGGGAATTCACCCCTCCACTTT
CASSSSGQGGNSPLHF
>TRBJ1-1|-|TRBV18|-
TGTGCCAGCTCACCGAACAGGGCGAACACTGAAGCTTTCTTT
CASSPNRANTEAFF
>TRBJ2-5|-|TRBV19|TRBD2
TGTGCCAGTAGTCCGGGACTAGCGAAAGAGACCCAGTACTTC
CASSPGLAKETQYF
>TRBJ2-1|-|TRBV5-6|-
TGTGCCAGCAGCCTCCGACTGGGATTCAGGGGCAATGAGCAGTTCTTC
CASSLRLGFRGNEQFF
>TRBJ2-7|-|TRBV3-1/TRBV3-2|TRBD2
TGTGCCAGCAGCTCTCAAGCGGGAGGGCCCGACGAGCAGTACTTC
CASSSQAGGPDEQYF
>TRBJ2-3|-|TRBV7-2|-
TGTGCCAGCAGCTTAGAGGGGGCGGGAAACACAGATACGCAGTATTTT
CASSLEGAGNTDTQYF
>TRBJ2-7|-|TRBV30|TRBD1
TGTGCCTGGAGTCCGATGGGGGACAGACACTACGAGCAGTACTTC
CAWSPMGDRHYEQYF